Shown below are 4 T cell receptor beta chains from a single sample sequenced in a study of blood T cell repertoires in COVID-19. Sequenced by immunoSEQ multiplex PCR; TCRdb stores in-frame clones only, minus some. The data contain 250,000 to 300,000 clones, around 81% of them seen just once; the ten biggest clones take up just under 3%. The specimen was peripheral blood. Every receptor here comes from a woman aged 55-69 years with active or convalescent COVID-19.

The rearrangement links TRBV29-1 to TRBJ2-5; D is perhaps TRBD1 (5 bases). The ends were cut back, 3 bases at V and 1 base at J, with 9 bases in the middle. Per the germline V gene, CDR1 is SQVTM and CDR2 is ANQGSEA. The CDR3 spans 13 residues. CDR3 DNA sequence: TGCAGCGTTGAGGGGCAGGGCCAAGAGACCCAGTACTTC. Translation gives CSVEGQGQETQYF.

The rearrangement uses TRBV7-9 and TRBJ1-1; 7 nucleotides agree with TRBD1. Germline V gene sequence: CDR1 SEHNR, CDR2 FQNEAQ (reference sequence). V dropped 5 bases and J dropped 2; count of bases not matched to a gene: 8. The CDR3 sequence is 15 residues long. In nucleotides, the CDR3 is TGTGCCAGCAGCCCCGCCGGACAGGTAAACACTGAAGCTTTCTTT. Its protein is CASSPAGQVNTEAFF.

The rearrangement joins TRBV5-5 to TRBJ2-5; 7 bases line up with TRBD1. Germline V gene data show CDR1 as SGHKS and CDR2 as YYEKEE (reference sequence). After removal of 0 bases from V and 5 bases from J, the junction contained 7 bases not matched to a gene. The length of the CDR3 is 15 residues. CDR3 protein: CASSLGQGVGETQYF. CDR3 DNA sequence: TGTGCCAGCAGCTTGGGACAGGGAGTAGGGGAGACCCAGTACTTC.

The chain combines TRBV7-8 with TRBJ1-4; no firm D call. The CDR3 runs 16 residues. Germline CDR1 SGHVS, CDR2 FQNEAQ. V lost 3 bases and J lost 8, with 19 bases in between. The CDR3 coding sequence is TGTGCCAGCAGCTTCCTTAGGATACGGGAAGGAGAAAAACTGTTTTTT. As protein: CASSFLRIREGEKLFF.